The 21 T cell receptor beta chains given below trace back to one sample, sequenced in a study of T-cell reconstitution after alpha-beta-depleted transplantation in children (dated by TCRdb to about 2016). Library creation used PCR. For sequencing, an Illumina HiSeq 2500 was employed. To normalize quantification of the TCRbeta repertoire, the TCR libraries were built with molecular barcoding that relied on unique molecular identifiers. In-frame beta chains were kept once TCRdb had trimmed the public reads at Q25 with fastp and called clones with MiXCR. Each CDR3 protein appears once, grouped with its most common genes and DNA. This sample holds 550,000 to 600,000 distinct CDR3 sequences; under 30% were observed only once. The top ten constitute approximately 14% of the sample. The sample's treatment or condition label, decoded: allogeneic hematopoietic cell transplantation with graft depleted of TCRalphabeta T cells and CD19 B cells.

The specimen comprised PBMCs, mostly from graft donor cells, sampled 360 days after TCRalphabeta/CD19-depleted stem cell transplant. These receptors originate from a boy in the first two years of life who had a stem cell transplant for acute myeloid leukemia, so the T cells may come from the graft donor.

The rearrangement links TRBV20-1 to TRBJ1-1; TRBD1 is a possible D gene (6 bases). This CDR3 region has 14 residues. Deletions cut 1 base from V and 0 bases from J, with 9 bases between. Germline assignment: CDR1 DFQATT and CDR2 SNEGSKA (reference sequence). The CDR3 spells CSARAGGVNTEAFF. The CDR3 DNA reads TGCAGTGCTAGAGCGGGGGGCGTGAACACTGAAGCTTTCTTT.

This chain joins TRBV20-1 and TRBJ2-2; no firm D call. V was shortened by 6 bases and J by 1 base, with 6 bases between the two germline ends. CDR1 DFQATT and CDR2 SNEGSKA come from the germline V gene (reference sequence). The CDR3 is 12 residues long. In DNA, the CDR3 is TGCAGTGCACGACTGAACACCGGGGAGCTGTTTTTT. It encodes CSARLNTGELFF.

This chain links TRBV19 with TRBJ1-5, with D hard to call. In germline, CDR1 is LNHDA, CDR2 SQIVND (reference sequence). This CDR3 is built from 16 residues. V lost 3 bases and J 0 bases, leaving 12 bases between the germline ends. CDR3 sequence (DNA): TGTGCCAGTAGTATGGAAACGGGTTATAGCAATCAGCCCCAGCATTTT. Encoded protein: CASSMETGYSNQPQHF. The variable domain in full, with the rest retrieved from reference TRBV19 and TRBJ1-5, is DGGITQSPKYLFRKEGQNVTLSCEQNLNHDAMYWYRQDPGQGLRLIYYSQIVNDFQKGDIAEGYSVSREKKESFPLTVTSAQKNPTAFYLCASSMETGYSNQPQHFGDGTRLSIL.

As regards this clonotype: Possible read error: a much larger clone is one base away. The chain carries TRBV5-1 and TRBJ2-3; D perhaps matches TRBD1 (5 bases). Germline assignment: CDR1 SGHRS and CDR2 YFSETQ. The CDR3 length is 15 residues. CDR3 in amino acids: CPSSLEPQVKDTQYF. CDR3 coding DNA: TGCCCCAGCAGCTTGGAACCACAGGTAAAGGATACGCAGTATTTT.

This clonotype has only a few counts. The chain links TRBV4-3 to TRBJ2-1; 8 bases map to TRBD2. The germline V gene encodes CDR1 LGHNA and CDR2 YSLEER. Trimming removed 0 bases from V and 8 bases from J; junction bases left unmatched: 21. The CDR3 is made up of 20 amino acids. CDR3 bases: TGCGCCAGCAGCCAAGATCCTGGGTATTCGGGGGGGGACCCCTCCGATGAGCAGTTCTTC. It codes for CASSQDPGYSGGDPSDEQFF.

This clonotype was picked up many times. The rearrangement links TRBV12-5 to TRBJ2-7; 14 bases agree with TRBD2. The germline CDR1 and CDR2 sequences are LGHNT and FRNRAP. J was trimmed by 2 bases and V by 0 bases; bases with no gene match: 15. The CDR3 consists of 21 residues. DNA of the CDR3: TGTGCTAGTGGTTTGGTACCGGACAGCCGGACTAGCGGGGGGCCCCCCTACGAGCAGTACGTC. It translates to CASGLVPDSRTSGGPPYEQYV.

This chain links TRBV6-2 or TRBV6-3 with TRBJ2-2; D is unclear. Germline V gives CDR1 MNHEY, CDR2 SVGEGT. The CDR3 is made up of 14 amino acids. The V end lost 7 bases, the J end lost 1 base, and 10 bases lay between the germline ends. The CDR3, as DNA: TGTGCCAGCATAGGGCTCCGGAACACCGGGGAGCTGTTTTTT. Translating gives CASIGLRNTGELFF.

The genes are TRBV24-1 and TRBJ2-1, with 10 positions matching TRBD1. Unmatched junction bases numbered 4, after V lost 3 bases and J lost 3 bases. The germline CDR1 and CDR2 sequences are KGHDR and SFDVKD. The CDR3 has 16 residues. The CDR3 DNA reads as TGTGCCACCAGTGATATGGGACAGGGGTACTACAATGAGCAGTTCTTC. Translated: CATSDMGQGYYNEQFF.

CDR3: CASSRDDEAGTGYYEQYV. DNA of the CDR3: TGCGCCAGCAGCCGAGACGACGAGGCCGGGACAGGGTACTACGAGCAGTACGTC. This chain connects TRBV4-1 to TRBJ2-7, with 9 bases identical to TRBD1. Germline values: CDR1 MGHRA, CDR2 YSYEKL. The CDR3 totals 18 residues. The V and J ends lost 4 bases and 3 bases, in that order; junction bases with no gene match: 16.

The chain links TRBV7-2 to TRBJ2-5; D is ambiguous. Looked up from germline, CDR1 is SGHTA and CDR2 is FQGNSA. With 5 bases removed from V and 3 bases from J, the gap between germline ends came to 13 bases. This CDR3 contains 14 residues. CDR3 sequence (DNA): TGTGCCAGCAGCCCCAGACGTAGAGAAGAGACCCAGTACTTC. Translation: CASSPRRREETQYF.

This clonotype has more than one count but fewer than ten. The V and J genes are TRBV7-6 and TRBJ2-3; weak D call: TRBD2 (6 bases). Germline-derived CDR1 and CDR2 are SGHVS and FNYEAQ. The CDR3 has 16 amino acids. The V gene lost 2 bases and the J gene lost 0 bases, with 12 bases spanning the gap. CDR3 nucleotide sequence: TGTGCCAGCAGCTTAAAGGTGGGACTCAGCACAGATACGCAGTATTTT. It translates to CASSLKVGLSTDTQYF.

The V and J genes are TRBV6-1 and TRBJ2-1; no firm D call. V shed 3 bases and J shed 2 bases, with 11 bases lying between them. The CDR3 consists of 15 residues. CDR1 and CDR2 (germline): MNHNS, SASEGT. The CDR3 sequence is CASSESRNTYNEQFF. CDR3 nucleotide sequence: TGTGCCAGCAGTGAGTCCCGGAACACCTACAATGAGCAGTTCTTC.

V and J are TRBV9 and TRBJ1-1; a weak D match, TRBD1 (6 bases). This CDR3 contains 13 residues. V dropped 2 bases and J dropped 3 bases, with 8 bases sitting between them. Germline CDR1 SGDLS, CDR2 YYNGEE. This CDR3 reads CASSVHRDTEAFF. The CDR3 region has the DNA TGTGCCAGCAGCGTTCACAGGGACACTGAAGCTTTCTTT.

The chain links TRBV18 to TRBJ2-7; a possible D gene is TRBD1 (6 bases). Trimming took off 1 base at V and 6 bases at J, with 10 bases between the two ends. The germline gives CDR1 KGHSH, CDR2 LQKENI. The CDR3 covers 13 residues. As DNA, the CDR3 is TGTGCCAGCTCACCACAGAAGGGGGTCGAGCAGTACTTC. Translation gives CASSPQKGVEQYF. Supplemented by reference TRBV18 and TRBJ2-7, the full variable domain reads NAGVMQNPRHLVRRRGQEARLRCSPMKGHSHVYWYRQLPEEGLKFMVYLQKENIIDESGMPKERFSAEFPKEGPSILRIQQVVRGDSAAYFCASSPQKGVEQYFGPGTRLTVT.

The genes are TRBV20-1 and TRBJ2-7; tentatively, D is TRBD2 (5 bases). This CDR3 has 15 amino acids. V was trimmed by 0 bases and J by 2 bases, leaving 14 bases between them. Per germline, CDR1 DFQATT and CDR2 SNEGSKA (reference sequence). The CDR3 loop reads CSARDGRVGTYEQYF. The CDR3 DNA reads TGCAGTGCTAGAGATGGGCGGGTGGGAACCTACGAGCAGTACTTC.

The chain carries TRBV12-3 or TRBV12-4 and TRBJ2-5; D remains unclear. The CDR3 has 13 residues. V lost 6 bases and J lost 4, with 12 bases in between. The CDR3 DNA reads as TGTGCCAGCAGCCAACAGTCAGCAGAGACCCAGTACTTC. As protein: CASSQQSAETQYF.

J is TRBJ2-5 and V is TRBV7-7, with 10 bases that match TRBD2. The CDR3 covers 16 residues. V shed 1 base, J shed 2 bases, and the junction held 4 bases outside the gene matches. Per germline, CDR1 SSHAT and CDR2 FNYEAQ (reference sequence). DNA for the CDR3: TGTGCCAGCAGCTTAGGTAGCGGGGGGACTCAAGAGACCCAGTACTTC. Amino acid sequence: CASSLGSGGTQETQYF.

At least ten counts were recorded for this clonotype. V and J are TRBV29-1 and TRBJ1-2; D gene ambiguous. Germline values: CDR1 SQVTM, CDR2 ANQGSEA. V gave up 7 bases and J gave up 5 bases, with 11 bases separating them. The CDR3 contains 11 residues. The CDR3 loop reads CSAPTPYGYTF. As DNA, the CDR3 is TGCAGCGCCCCGACTCCTTATGGCTACACCTTC.

The chain uses TRBV20-1 and TRBJ1-5; a weak D match, TRBD1 (5 bases). V was cut by 3 bases and J by 0 bases, with 15 bases left in between. CDR1 is DFQATT, CDR2 SNEGSKA, per germline (reference sequence). The CDR3 loop spans 16 amino acids. The CDR3 region is CSARAGIPYSNQPQHF. The CDR3 DNA sequence: TGCAGTGCTAGGGCAGGGATCCCTTATAGCAATCAGCCCCAGCATTTT.

This clonotype was seen many times. V gene TRBV20-1 combines with J gene TRBJ1-1, with D possibly being TRBD1 (5 bases). The V gene's germline CDR1 is DFQATT and CDR2 SNEGSKA (reference sequence). The CDR3 is 15 residues long. V dropped 5 bases and J dropped 3 bases, with 19 bases sitting between them. For the CDR3, the DNA is TGCAGTGCTCTCCCGGGGGGTTCGGGTTACACTGAAGCTTTCTTT. It specifies CSALPGGSGYTEAFF.

The rearrangement joins TRBV10-3 to TRBJ1-1; TRBD1 matches at 9 bases. CDR3 length: 14 residues. From germline, CDR1 is ENHRY and CDR2 SYGVKD. V shed 6 bases, J shed 1 base, and the junction held 3 bases outside the gene matches. CDR3: CAISRTGENTEAFF. The CDR3 DNA is TGTGCCATCAGCCGGACAGGGGAGAACACTGAAGCTTTCTTT.